These T cell receptor beta chains were read from a single sample in a study of shared clonotypes between healthy human individuals. Assay: immunoSEQ multiplex PCR; the TCRdb copy retains only in-frame clones and omits some. The sample records about 2.4 million clones, roughly 93% being singletons. Material for sequencing was naive CD4+ T cells from PBMCs. These receptors all stem from a man younger than 35 in good health. Some clones in this sample may be carry-over from other donors' samples. Both conserved end residues are part of each CDR3. D genes are given only for firm matches. A row's size may be missing; if present it is once, few, many or a size class.

>TRBJ2-1|NA|TRBV9|NA
CASSVAVNEQFF
TGTGCCAGCAGCGTAGCGGTCAATGAGCAGTTCTTC
>TRBJ2-6|NA|TRBV5-1|TRBD2
CASRPGDYSGANVLTF
TGCGCCAGCAGACCCGGGGACTACTCTGGGGCCAACGTCCTGACTTTC
>TRBJ2-2|NA|TRBV6-5|NA
CASSYSSRGGTGELFF
TGTGCCAGCAGTTACTCGAGCAGGGGTGGCACCGGGGAGCTGTTTTTT
>TRBJ2-7|NA|TRBV27|TRBD1
CASSLMSPGTGYSYEQYF
TGTGCCAGCAGTTTAATGTCACCCGGGACAGGGTACTCCTACGAGCAGTACTTC
>TRBJ2-7|NA|TRBV5-1|TRBD2
CASSLESRTSNEQYF
TGCGCCAGCAGCCTCGAATCTAGGACTAGCAACGAGCAGTACTTC
>TRBJ2-1|once|TRBV19|TRBD2
CASSTGLAGGGDEQFF
TGTGCCAGTAGTACGGGACTAGCGGGAGGGGGAGATGAGCAGTTCTTC
>TRBJ2-1|NA|TRBV28|NA
CASNEGGYSYNEQFF
TGTGCCAGCAACGAAGGCGGGTACTCCTACAATGAGCAGTTCTTC
>TRBJ2-7|NA|TRBV29-1|TRBD2
CSVAAGGYEQYF
TGCAGCGTTGCAGCGGGAGGTTACGAGCAGTACTTC
>TRBJ2-1|NA|TRBV11-3|TRBD2
CASSLDGTSAGAAYNEQFF
TGTGCCAGCAGCTTAGATGGGACTAGCGCCGGGGCCGCATACAATGAGCAGTTCTTC
>TRBJ2-2|NA|TRBV6-1|TRBD2
CASRRDYNTGELFF
TGTGCCAGCAGGAGGGACTACAACACCGGGGAGCTGTTTTTT
>TRBJ2-1|once|TRBV7-7|TRBD2
CASSRITSGRGNEQFF
TGTGCCAGCAGCCGAATTACTAGCGGGAGAGGGAATGAGCAGTTCTTC
>TRBJ2-4|NA|TRBV5-6|NA
CASSAGSVVAKNIQYF
TGTGCCAGCAGCGCGGGATCGGTAGTGGCCAAAAACATTCAGTACTTC
>TRBJ2-3|once|TRBV7-2|NA
CASSRGVGDTQYF
TGTGCCAGCAGCCGAGGGGTGGGGGATACGCAGTATTTT
>TRBJ2-1|NA|TRBV11-2|NA
CASSLSRGSYNEQFF
TGTGCCAGCAGCTTATCCCGGGGTTCCTACAATGAGCAGTTCTTC
>TRBJ1-1|few|TRBV7-9|TRBD1
CASTRQGAPEAFF
TGTGCCAGCACCCGACAGGGGGCCCCTGAAGCTTTCTTT
>TRBJ2-2|NA|TRBV6-5|NA
CASIPNRGGGELFF
TGTGCCAGCATACCCAACAGGGGAGGGGGGGAGCTGTTTTTT
>TRBJ1-1|few|TRBV29-1|TRBD1
CSAVPHRDREMNTEAFF
TGCAGCGCCGTCCCGCACCGGGACAGGGAAATGAACACTGAAGCTTTCTTT
>TRBJ2-7|NA|TRBV11-3|NA
CASSLNSNSYEQYF
TGTGCCAGCAGCTTAAACAGCAATTCCTACGAGCAGTACTTC
>TRBJ1-2|NA|TRBV5-8|NA
CASSLSGHDGFGSYTF
TGTGCCAGCAGCTTGTCCGGCCATGACGGATTTGGATCCTACACCTTC
>TRBJ1-5|few|TRBV5-1|NA
CASSLDLAGGQPQHF
TGCGCCAGCAGCTTGGATTTGGCAGGTGGACAGCCCCAGCATTTT
>TRBJ2-7|NA|TRBV11-2|NA
CASSPMELPYEQYF
TGTGCCAGCAGCCCAATGGAACTACCCTACGAGCAGTACTTC
>TRBJ1-2|NA|TRBV19|TRBD1
CASSGTGTGAYGYTF
TGTGCCAGTAGTGGAACCGGGACAGGTGCCTATGGCTACACCTTC
>TRBJ2-1|NA|TRBV19|TRBD2
CAARELAGGEQFF
TGTGCCGCCCGGGAGCTAGCGGGAGGTGAGCAGTTCTTC
>TRBJ2-3|once|TRBV29-1|NA
CSVRRSLTDTQYF
TGCAGCGTTAGAAGGTCACTTACAGATACGCAGTATTTT
>TRBJ1-4|NA|TRBV5-1|NA
CASGQQGNEKLFF
TGCGCCAGCGGTCAGCAGGGGAATGAAAAACTGTTTTTT
>TRBJ1-1|NA|TRBV10-3|NA
CATNAANTEAFF
TGTGCCACTAATGCTGCTAACACTGAAGCTTTCTTT
>TRBJ2-6|NA|TRBV11-2|NA
CASSLVWAGANVLTF
TGTGCCAGCAGCTTAGTGTGGGCTGGGGCCAACGTCCTGACTTTC
>TRBJ2-5|NA|TRBV7-2|NA
CAAGQGQETQYF
TGTGCCGCCGGGCAGGGACAAGAGACCCAGTACTTC
>TRBJ1-2|NA|TRBV15|NA
CATSRDILSWQNYGYTF
TGTGCCACCAGCAGAGATATACTAAGTTGGCAGAACTATGGCTACACCTTC
>TRBJ2-2|NA|TRBV7-3|NA
CASSPGAGELFF
TGTGCCAGCAGCCCAGGGGCCGGGGAGCTGTTTTTT
>TRBJ2-2|NA|TRBV19|NA
CASRRGTAGNTGELFF
TGTGCCAGTAGGCGGGGGACAGCGGGGAACACCGGGGAGCTGTTTTTT
>TRBJ1-1|NA|TRBV5-1|NA
CASSLQGSLSSGAFF
TGCGCCAGCAGCCTACAGGGTTCCCTGTCCTCTGGAGCTTTCTTT
>TRBJ1-3|NA|TRBV29-1|NA
CSVEGISGNTIYF
TGCAGCGTTGAAGGGATCTCTGGAAACACCATATATTTT
>TRBJ2-3|NA|TRBV5-1|NA
CASSLGGPTDTQYF
TGCGCCAGCAGCTTGGGCGGACCCACGGATACGCAGTATTTT
>TRBJ1-2|NA|TRBV30|NA
CAWSVLKEFEHGYTF
TGTGCCTGGAGTGTACTAAAAGAATTTGAACATGGCTACACCTTC
>TRBJ1-4|NA|TRBV20-1|TRBD1
CSAGTGEKLFF
TGCAGTGCTGGGACAGGCGAAAAACTGTTTTTT
>TRBJ2-5|NA|TRBV6-6|NA
CASSPPPGRRETQYF
TGTGCCAGCAGTCCCCCCCCAGGGAGGAGAGAGACCCAGTACTTC
>TRBJ2-1|NA|TRBV28|NA
CASTYHRRVNEQFF
TGTGCCAGCACATATCATCGGCGGGTCAATGAGCAGTTCTTC
>TRBJ2-1|NA|TRBV25-1|TRBD2
CASSELGGGNNEQFF
TGTGCCAGCAGTGAGTTAGGCGGGGGGAACAATGAGCAGTTCTTC
>TRBJ2-7|NA|TRBV7-9|NA
CASSLMGGEQYF
TGTGCCAGCAGCTTAATGGGGGGTGAGCAGTACTTC
>TRBJ1-2|NA|TRBV7-2|NA
CASSVSHYGYTF
TGTGCCAGCAGCGTATCGCACTATGGCTACACCTTC
>TRBJ1-4|NA|TRBV7-9|TRBD1
CASSFLTGGAEKLFF
TGTGCCAGCAGCTTCCTTACAGGGGGCGCGGAAAAACTGTTTTTT
>TRBJ2-1|NA|TRBV5-1|TRBD1
CASSLQGASGNEQFF
TGCGCCAGCAGCTTACAGGGGGCTTCGGGGAATGAGCAGTTCTTC
>TRBJ2-7|NA|TRBV6-5|TRBD1
CASRLNRGAHYEQYF
TGTGCCAGCAGACTAAACAGGGGGGCCCACTACGAGCAGTACTTC
>TRBJ2-7|NA|TRBV7-2|TRBD2
CASSLEGTSGSYEQYF
TGTGCCAGCAGCTTAGAAGGGACTAGCGGCTCCTACGAGCAGTACTTC
>TRBJ2-1|NA|TRBV7-8|NA
CASSLAFGGNEQFF
TGTGCCAGCAGCTTAGCGTTCGGTGGCAATGAGCAGTTCTTC
>TRBJ2-5|NA|TRBV7-2|NA
CASSYGFGETQYF
TGTGCCAGCAGCTACGGGTTCGGAGAGACCCAGTACTTC
>TRBJ1-3|NA|TRBV4-2|NA
CASSQEHSGNTIYF
TGTGCCAGCAGCCAAGAACACTCTGGAAACACCATATATTTT
>TRBJ2-3|NA|TRBV9|NA
CASSLGGAENTDTQYF
TGTGCCAGCAGCCTAGGCGGCGCGGAAAACACAGATACGCAGTATTTT